This T cell receptor beta chain emerged from a study of blood T cells in healthy people across ages. A second about 7 to 11 cycle PCR used barcoded and J-beta primers. Each cDNA molecule, via a template-switch adaptor with 12 random nucleotides, was tagged. TCRdb called the 5' RACE reads again in MiXCR, with one record for every CDR3 protein. The profile shows about 780,000 distinct CDR3 sequences, around half of them singletons. The CDR3 spans 15 residues. The germline V gene has CDR1 SEHNR and CDR2 FQNEAQ (reference sequence). Trimming took 2 bases from V and 0 from J, leaving 10 bases between them.

Input material: blood. The chain uses TRBV7-9 and TRBJ2-5; a weak D match, TRBD1 (5 bases). This TCR came from an elderly man in good health. CDR3 sequence (DNA): TGTGCCAGCAGCTTATTCCAGGGCAACCAAGAGACCCAGTACTTC. Translating it yields CASSLFQGNQETQYF.